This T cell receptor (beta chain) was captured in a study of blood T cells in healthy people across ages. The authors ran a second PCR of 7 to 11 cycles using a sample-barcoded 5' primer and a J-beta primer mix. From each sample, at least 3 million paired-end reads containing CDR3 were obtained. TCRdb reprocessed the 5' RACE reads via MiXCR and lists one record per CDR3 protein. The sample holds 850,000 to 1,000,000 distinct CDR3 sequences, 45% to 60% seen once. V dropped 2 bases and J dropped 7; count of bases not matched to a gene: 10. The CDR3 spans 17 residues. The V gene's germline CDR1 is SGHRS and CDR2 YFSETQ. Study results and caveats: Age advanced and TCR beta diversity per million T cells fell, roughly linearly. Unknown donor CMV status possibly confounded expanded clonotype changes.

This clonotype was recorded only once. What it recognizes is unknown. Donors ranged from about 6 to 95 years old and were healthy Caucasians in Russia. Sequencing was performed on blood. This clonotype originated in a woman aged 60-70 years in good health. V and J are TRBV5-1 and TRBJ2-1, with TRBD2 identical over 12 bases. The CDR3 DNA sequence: TGCGCCAGCAGCTTTCCTAGCGGGGGGGTACCCAGGAATGAGCAGTTCTTC. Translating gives CASSFPSGGVPRNEQFF. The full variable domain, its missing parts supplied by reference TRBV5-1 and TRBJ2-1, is KAGVTQTPRYLIKTRGQQVTLSCSPISGHRSVSWYQQTPGQGLQFLFEYFSETQRNKGNFPGRFSGRQFSNSRSEMNVSTLELGDSALYLCASSFPSGGVPRNEQFFGPGTRLTVL.